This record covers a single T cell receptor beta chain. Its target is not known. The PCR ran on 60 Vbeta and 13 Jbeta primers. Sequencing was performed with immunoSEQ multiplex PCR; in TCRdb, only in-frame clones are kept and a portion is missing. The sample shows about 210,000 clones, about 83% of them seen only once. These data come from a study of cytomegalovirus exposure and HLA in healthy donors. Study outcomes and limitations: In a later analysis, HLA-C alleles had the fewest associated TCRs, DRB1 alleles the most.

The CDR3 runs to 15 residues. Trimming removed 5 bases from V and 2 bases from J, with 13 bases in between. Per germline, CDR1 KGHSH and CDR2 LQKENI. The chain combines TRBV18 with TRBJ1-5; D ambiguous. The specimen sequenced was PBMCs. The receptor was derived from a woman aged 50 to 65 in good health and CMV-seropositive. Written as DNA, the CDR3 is TGTGCCAGCTCATTAACGGGAGGAGGCAATCAGCCCCAGCATTTT. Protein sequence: CASSLTGGGNQPQHF.